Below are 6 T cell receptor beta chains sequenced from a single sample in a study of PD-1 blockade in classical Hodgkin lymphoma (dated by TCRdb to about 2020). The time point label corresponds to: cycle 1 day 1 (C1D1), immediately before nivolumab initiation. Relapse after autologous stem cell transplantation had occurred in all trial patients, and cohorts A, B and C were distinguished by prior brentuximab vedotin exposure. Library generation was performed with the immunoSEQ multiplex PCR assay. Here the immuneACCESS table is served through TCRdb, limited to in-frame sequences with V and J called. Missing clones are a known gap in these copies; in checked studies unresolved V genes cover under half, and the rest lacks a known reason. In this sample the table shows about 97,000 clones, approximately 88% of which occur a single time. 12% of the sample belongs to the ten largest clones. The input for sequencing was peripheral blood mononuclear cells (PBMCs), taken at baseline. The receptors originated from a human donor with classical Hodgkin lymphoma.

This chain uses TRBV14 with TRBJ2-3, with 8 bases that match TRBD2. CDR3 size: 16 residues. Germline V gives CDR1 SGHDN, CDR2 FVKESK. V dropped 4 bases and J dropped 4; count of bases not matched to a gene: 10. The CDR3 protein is CASSLVRAGASDTQYF. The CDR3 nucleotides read TGTGCCAGCAGCCTTGTGCGAGCGGGAGCCTCAGATACGCAGTATTTT.

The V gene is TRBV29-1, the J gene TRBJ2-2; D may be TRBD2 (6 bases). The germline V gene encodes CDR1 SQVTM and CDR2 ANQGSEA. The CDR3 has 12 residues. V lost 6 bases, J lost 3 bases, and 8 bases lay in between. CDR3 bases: TGCAGCGTGTGGGGGGACACCGGGGAGCTGTTTTTT. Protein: CSVWGDTGELFF.

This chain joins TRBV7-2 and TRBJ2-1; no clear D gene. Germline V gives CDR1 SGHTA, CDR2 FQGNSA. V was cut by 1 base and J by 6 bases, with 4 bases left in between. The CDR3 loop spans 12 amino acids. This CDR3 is CASSLVVNEQFF. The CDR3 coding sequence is TGTGCCAGCAGCTTAGTGGTCAATGAGCAGTTCTTC.

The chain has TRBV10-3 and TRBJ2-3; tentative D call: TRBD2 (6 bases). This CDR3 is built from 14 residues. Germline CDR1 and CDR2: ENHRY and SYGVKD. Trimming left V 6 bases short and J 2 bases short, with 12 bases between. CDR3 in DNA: TGTGCCATCAGGGGGGACTTAGACACAGATACGCAGTATTTT. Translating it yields CAIRGDLDTDTQYF.

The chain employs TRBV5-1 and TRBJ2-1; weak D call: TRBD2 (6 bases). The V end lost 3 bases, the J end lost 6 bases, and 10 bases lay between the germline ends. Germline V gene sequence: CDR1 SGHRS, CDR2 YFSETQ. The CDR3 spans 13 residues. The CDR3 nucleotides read TGCGCCAGCAGCTCCCTAGCGTCCAATGAGCAGTTCTTC. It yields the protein CASSSLASNEQFF.

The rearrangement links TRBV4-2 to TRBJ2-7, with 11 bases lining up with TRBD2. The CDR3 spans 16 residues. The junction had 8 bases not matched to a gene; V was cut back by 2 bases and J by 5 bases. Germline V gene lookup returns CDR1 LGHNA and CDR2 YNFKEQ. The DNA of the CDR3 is TGTGCCAGCAGCCAATCGGACACTAGCGGGAGAAACGAGCAGTACTTC. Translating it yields CASSQSDTSGRNEQYF.